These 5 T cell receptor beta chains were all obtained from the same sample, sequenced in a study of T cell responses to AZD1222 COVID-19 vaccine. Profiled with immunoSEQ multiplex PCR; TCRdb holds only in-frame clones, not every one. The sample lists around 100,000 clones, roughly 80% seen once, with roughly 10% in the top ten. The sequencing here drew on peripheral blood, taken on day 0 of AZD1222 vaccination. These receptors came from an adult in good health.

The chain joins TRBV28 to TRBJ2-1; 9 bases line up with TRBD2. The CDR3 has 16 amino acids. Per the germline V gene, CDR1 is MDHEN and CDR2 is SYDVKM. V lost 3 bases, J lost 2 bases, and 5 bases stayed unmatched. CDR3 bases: TGTGCCAGCAGTTTGGGCGGGGGGGCGGCCTACAATGAGCAGTTCTTC. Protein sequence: CASSLGGGAAYNEQFF.

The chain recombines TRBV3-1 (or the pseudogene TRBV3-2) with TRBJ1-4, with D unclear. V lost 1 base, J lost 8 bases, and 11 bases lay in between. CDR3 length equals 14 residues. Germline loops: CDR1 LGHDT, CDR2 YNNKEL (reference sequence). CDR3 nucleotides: TGTGCCAGCAGCCAAGGTCATGGGTGGGAAAAACTGTTTTTT. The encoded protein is CASSQGHGWEKLFF.

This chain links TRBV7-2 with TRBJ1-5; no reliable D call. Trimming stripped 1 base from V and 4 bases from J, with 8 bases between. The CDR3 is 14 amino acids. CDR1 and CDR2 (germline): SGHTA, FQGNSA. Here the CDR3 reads CASSLGQENQPQHF. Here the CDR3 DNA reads TGTGCCAGCAGCTTAGGGCAGGAAAATCAGCCCCAGCATTTT.

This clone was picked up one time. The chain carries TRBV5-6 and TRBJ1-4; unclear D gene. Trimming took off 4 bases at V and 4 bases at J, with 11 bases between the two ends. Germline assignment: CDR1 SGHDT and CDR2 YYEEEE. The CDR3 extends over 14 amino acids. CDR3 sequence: CASSLTGVNEKLFF. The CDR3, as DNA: TGTGCCAGCAGCCTGACTGGGGTTAATGAAAAACTGTTTTTT. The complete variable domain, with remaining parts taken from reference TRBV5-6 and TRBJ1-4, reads DAGVTQSPTHLIKTRGQQVTLRCSPKSGHDTVSWYQQALGQGPQFIFQYYEEEERQRGNFPDRFSGHQFPNYSSELNVNALLLGDSALYLCASSLTGVNEKLFFGSGTQLSVL.

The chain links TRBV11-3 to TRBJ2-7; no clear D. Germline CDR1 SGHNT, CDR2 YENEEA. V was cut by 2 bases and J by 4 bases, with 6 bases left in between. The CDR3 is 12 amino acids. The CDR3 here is CASSLNGYEQYF. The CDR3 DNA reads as TGTGCCAGCAGCTTAAACGGATACGAGCAGTACTTC.